Reported below is one T cell receptor (beta chain). This receptor's antigen is unknown. Compared with germline, one end of the junction differs, possibly owing to a read error. The sample comes from a study of OX40 agonist ivuxolimab in advanced cancers. At the level of the whole study: Ivuxolimab was an agonistic, fully human IgG2 monoclonal antibody directed against OX40 (CD134), a costimulatory receptor. Intravenous ivuxolimab was administered to patients every 2 weeks at six dose levels: 0.01, 0.1, 0.3, 1.5, 3 and 10 mg/kg. Of the approximately 50 dose-escalation patients, hepatocellular carcinoma was present in around 20, melanoma in approximately 15, renal cell carcinoma in 9 and head and neck cancer in 9. In the dose-escalation cohort, 65% to 90% of patients were male, and the mean age was around 60 years, with a range of about 23 to 90. Prior anti-PD-1, anti-PD-L1 or anti-CTLA-4 therapy was permitted, and approximately 39% of dose-escalation patients had received checkpoint inhibitors. Partial responses occurred in three dose-escalation patients, of whom one had hepatocellular carcinoma and two had cutaneous melanoma. Peripheral TCRbeta sequencing aimed to test whether ivuxolimab altered TCR sequence diversity and caused clonal T-cell expansion. The paper describes the monotherapy dose-escalation part (N ≈ 49 patients) of the phase I trial of ivuxolimab.

Results the study describes overall, beyond this receptor: The antigen specificity of the peripheral T cells that underwent clonal expansion was not determined. In the 0.1-3.0 mg/kg groups, partial responders were among the patients with the lowest normalized peripheral clonal expansion, particularly in CD8+ T cells. At doses from 0.1 to 3.0 mg/kg, clonal expansion was seen in both CD4+ and CD8+ blood T cells between baseline and week 6. Low levels of normalized T-cell clonal expansion were also seen in some patients who did not respond. After ivuxolimab, expanded clones were on average more numerous among CD8+ T cells than among CD4+ T cells.

Patients with autoimmune disease history or receiving systemic immunosuppression were excluded from the trial. In every dose cohort, peripheral blood was drawn for TCR sequencing at baseline, cycle 4 day 1, and cycle 7 day 1. Samples were obtained from an open-label, multicenter, first-in-human phase I dose-escalation trial of ivuxolimab. Adults with locally advanced or metastatic head and neck squamous cell, hepatocellular, melanoma or renal cell carcinoma were enrolled in the trial. Before TCR sequencing, CD4+ and CD8+ T cells were separately sorted from peripheral blood. Genomic DNA was isolated from the sorted cells so that the TCRbeta CDR3 region could be sequenced. The immunoSEQ Assay was used to sequence the TCRbeta CDR3 regions. TCRdb took this table from immuneACCESS and kept in-frame rearrangements with V and J called. Such tables lack part of the clones; where checked against another copy, unresolved V genes explain under half of the gap, and the rest is unexplained. The sample table lists fewer than 90,000 clones, approximately 89% of them with a count of one. The biggest ten clones account for about 0.2% of the sample.

The CDR3 contains 16 residues, cysteine and phenylalanine counted. Here the CDR3 DNA is all that survives: 48 bases in frame from base 1. Reading the germline V gene (reference sequence) gives CDR1 SSHAT and CDR2 FNYEAQ. Here the sequenced sample was CD4+ or CD8+ T cells sorted from blood, taken in a trial of the OX40 agonist ivuxolimab. The rearranged segments are TRBV7-7 and TRBJ1-3, and TRBD1 aligns with 7 junction nucleotides. The TCR was taken from an adult with an advanced solid tumor such as melanoma, head and neck, liver or kidney cancer. The DNA reads as follows: TGTGCTAGCAGCTTAGGGGGCCCGGGACAGGGAAACACCATATATTTT. Translated, this is CASSLGGPGQGNTIYF.